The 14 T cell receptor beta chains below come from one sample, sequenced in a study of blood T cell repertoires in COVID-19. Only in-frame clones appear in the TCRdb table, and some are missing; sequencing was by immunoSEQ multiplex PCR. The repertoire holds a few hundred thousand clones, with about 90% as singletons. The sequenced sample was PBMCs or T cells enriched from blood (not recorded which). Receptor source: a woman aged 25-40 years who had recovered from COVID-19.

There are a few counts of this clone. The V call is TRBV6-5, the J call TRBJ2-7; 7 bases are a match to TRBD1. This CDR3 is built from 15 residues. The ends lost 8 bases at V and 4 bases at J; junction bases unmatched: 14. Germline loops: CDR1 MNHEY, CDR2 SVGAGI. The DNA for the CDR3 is TGTGCCAGCGGAAACAGGGGCACGAATGAGTACGAGCAGTACTTC. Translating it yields CASGNRGTNEYEQYF.

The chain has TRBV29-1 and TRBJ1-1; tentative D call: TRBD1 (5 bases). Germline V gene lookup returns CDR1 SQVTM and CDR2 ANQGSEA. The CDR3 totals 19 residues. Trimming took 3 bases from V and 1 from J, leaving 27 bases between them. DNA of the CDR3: TGCAGCGTTGAGGGGGGATATGAAAAAAGTACCAGCCAGAACACTGAAGCTTTCTTT. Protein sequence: CSVEGGYEKSTSQNTEAFF. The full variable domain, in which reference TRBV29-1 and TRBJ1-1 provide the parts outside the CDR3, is SAVISQKPSRDICQRGTSLTIQCQVDSQVTMMFWYRQQPGQSLTLIATANQGSEATYESGFVIDKFPISRPNLTFSTLTVSNMSPEDSSIYLCSVEGGYEKSTSQNTEAFFGQGTRLTVV.

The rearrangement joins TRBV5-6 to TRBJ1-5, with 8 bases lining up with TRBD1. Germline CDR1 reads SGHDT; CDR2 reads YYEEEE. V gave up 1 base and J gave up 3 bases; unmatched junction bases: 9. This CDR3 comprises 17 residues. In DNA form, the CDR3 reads TGTGCCAGCAGCTTGTTGGGGCAGGGGGCAGCCAATCAGCCCCAGCATTTT. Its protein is CASSLLGQGAANQPQHF.

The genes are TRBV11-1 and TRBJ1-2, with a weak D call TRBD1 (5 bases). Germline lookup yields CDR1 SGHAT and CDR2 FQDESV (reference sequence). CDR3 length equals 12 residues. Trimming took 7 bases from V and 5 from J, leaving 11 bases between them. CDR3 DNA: TGTGCCAGCATGGGGCAGGAGTATGGCTACACCTTC. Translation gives CASMGQEYGYTF. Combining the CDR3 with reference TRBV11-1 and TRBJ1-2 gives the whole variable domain EAEVAQSPRYKITEKSQAVAFWCDPISGHATLYWYRQILGQGPELLVQFQDESVVDDSQLPKDRFSAERLKGVDSTLKIQPAELGDSAMYLCASMGQEYGYTFGSGTRLTVV.

This CDR3 is CASSPQPQGSYEQYF. Written as DNA, the CDR3 is TGTGCCAGCAGCCCACAACCGCAGGGATCCTACGAGCAGTACTTC. The chain couples TRBV28 to TRBJ2-7; D might be TRBD1 (5 bases). The CDR3 consists of 15 residues. Trimming took 6 bases from V and 1 from J, leaving 16 bases between them. Germline V gene data show CDR1 as MDHEN and CDR2 as SYDVKM. The full variable domain, with the rest looked up from reference TRBV28 and TRBJ2-7, is DVKVTQSSRYLVKRTGEKVFLECVQDMDHENMFWYRQDPGLGLRLIYFSYDVKMKEKGDIPEGYSVSREKKERFSLILESASTNQTSMYLCASSPQPQGSYEQYFGPGTRLTVT.

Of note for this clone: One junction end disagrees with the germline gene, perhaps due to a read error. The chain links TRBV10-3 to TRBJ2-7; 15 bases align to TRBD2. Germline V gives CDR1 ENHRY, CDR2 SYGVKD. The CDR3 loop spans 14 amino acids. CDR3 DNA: TGTGCCATCAGGGCCGGGACTAGCGGGGGGCAAACGAACTTC. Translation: CAIRAGTSGGQTNF.

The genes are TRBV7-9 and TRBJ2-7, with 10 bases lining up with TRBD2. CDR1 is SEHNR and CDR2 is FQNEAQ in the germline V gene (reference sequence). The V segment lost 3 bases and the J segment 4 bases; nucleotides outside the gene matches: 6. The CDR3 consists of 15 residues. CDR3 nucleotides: TGTGCCAGCAGCTTCCTAGCGGGAGCGAAATACGAGCAGTACTTC. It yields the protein CASSFLAGAKYEQYF.

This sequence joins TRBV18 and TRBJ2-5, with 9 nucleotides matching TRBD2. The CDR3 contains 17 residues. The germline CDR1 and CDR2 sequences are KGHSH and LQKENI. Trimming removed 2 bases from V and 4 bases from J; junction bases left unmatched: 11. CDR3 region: CASSPAAGGLEGETQYF. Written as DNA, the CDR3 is TGTGCCAGCTCACCAGCCGCGGGAGGGCTGGAAGGAGAGACCCAGTACTTC.

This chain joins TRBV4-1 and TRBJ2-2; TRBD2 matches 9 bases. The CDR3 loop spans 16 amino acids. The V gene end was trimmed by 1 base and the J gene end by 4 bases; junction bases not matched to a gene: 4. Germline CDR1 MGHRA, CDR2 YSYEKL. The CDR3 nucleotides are TGCGCCAGCAGCCAAGTTAAGCGGGGGGCCACCGGGGAGCTGTTTTTT. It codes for CASSQVKRGATGELFF.

CDR3 protein: CATSEGTSGVSSTDTQYF. CDR3 in DNA: TGTGCCACCAGTGAGGGGACTAGCGGGGTCTCGAGCACAGATACGCAGTATTTT. The V call is TRBV24-1, the J call TRBJ2-3; 13 bases agree with TRBD2. Looked up from germline, CDR1 is KGHDR and CDR2 is SFDVKD. The CDR3 runs to 18 residues. Trimming at V came to 4 bases and at J to 0 bases, leaving 6 bases not matched to a gene.

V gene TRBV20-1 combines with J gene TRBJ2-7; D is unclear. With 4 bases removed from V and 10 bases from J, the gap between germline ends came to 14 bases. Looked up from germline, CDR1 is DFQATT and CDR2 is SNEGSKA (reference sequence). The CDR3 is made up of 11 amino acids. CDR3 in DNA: TGCAGTGCTACCCAGAATCCACCCCAGTACTTC. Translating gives CSATQNPPQYF.

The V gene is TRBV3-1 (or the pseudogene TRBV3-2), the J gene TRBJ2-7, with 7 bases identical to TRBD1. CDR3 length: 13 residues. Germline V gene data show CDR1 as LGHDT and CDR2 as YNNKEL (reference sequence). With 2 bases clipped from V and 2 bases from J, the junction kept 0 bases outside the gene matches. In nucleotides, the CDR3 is TGTGCCAGCAGCCAACAGGGGGCCTACGAGCAGTACTTC. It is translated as CASSQQGAYEQYF.

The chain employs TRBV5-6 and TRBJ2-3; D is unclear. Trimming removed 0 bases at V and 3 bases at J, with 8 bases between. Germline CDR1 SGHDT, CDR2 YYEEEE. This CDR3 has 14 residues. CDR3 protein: CASSLGAATDTQYF. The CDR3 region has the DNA TGTGCCAGCAGCTTGGGGGCAGCTACAGATACGCAGTATTTT.

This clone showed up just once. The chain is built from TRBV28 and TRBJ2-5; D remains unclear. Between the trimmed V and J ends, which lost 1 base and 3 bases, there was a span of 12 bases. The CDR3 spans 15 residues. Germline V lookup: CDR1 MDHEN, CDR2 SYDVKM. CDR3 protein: CASSLFSETEETQYF. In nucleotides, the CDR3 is TGTGCCAGCAGTTTATTCTCGGAGACCGAAGAGACCCAGTACTTC.